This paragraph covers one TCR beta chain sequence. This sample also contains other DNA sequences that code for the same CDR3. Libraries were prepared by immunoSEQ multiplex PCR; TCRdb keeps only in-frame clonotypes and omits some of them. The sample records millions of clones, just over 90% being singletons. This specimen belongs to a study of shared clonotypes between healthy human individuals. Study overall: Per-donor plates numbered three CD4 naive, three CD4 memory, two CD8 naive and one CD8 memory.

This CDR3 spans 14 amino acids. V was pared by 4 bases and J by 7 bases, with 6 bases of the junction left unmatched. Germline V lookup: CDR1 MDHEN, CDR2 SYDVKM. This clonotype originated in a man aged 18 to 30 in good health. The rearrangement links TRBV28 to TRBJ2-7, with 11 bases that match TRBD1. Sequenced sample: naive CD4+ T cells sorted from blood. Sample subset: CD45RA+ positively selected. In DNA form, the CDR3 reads TGTGCCAGCAGTTCCCCGGGACAGGGGGGAGAGCAGTACTTC. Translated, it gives CASSSPGQGGEQYF.